The rows below give T cell receptor beta chains drawn from one sample of a study of T cell responses to AZD1222 COVID-19 vaccine. Sequencing was performed with immunoSEQ multiplex PCR; in TCRdb, only in-frame clones are kept and a portion is missing. The sample gives under 95,000 clones, 80% to 90% of which show up once; around 9.3% is in the top ten. The sequences come from peripheral blood, collected 28 days after the second AZD1222 dose. These TCRs come from an adult who received the AZD1222 COVID-19 vaccine. The CDR3 runs from the conserved cysteine through the conserved F or W. The D gene is left open where the match is weak. Expanded clones are given a class, and other clones once, few, many or no size at all.

>NA|TRBV5-5|TRBJ2-3|TRBD2
TGTGCCAGCAGCTTACTAGCGGGGGGCACAGATACGCAGTATTTT
CASSLLAGGTDTQYF
>NA|TRBV19|TRBJ1-5|NA
TGTGCCAGTAGCACCCGGGACATGTATAGCAATCAGCCCCAGCATTTT
CASSTRDMYSNQPQHF
>once|TRBV5-3|TRBJ2-3|NA
TGTGCCAGGCAATTACGCAGGGGCGAGGAAGATACGCAGTATTTT
CARQLRRGEEDTQYF
>NA|TRBV29-1|TRBJ1-1|NA
TGCAGCGTTGACCCAGCTCTGAACACTGAAGCTTTCTTT
CSVDPALNTEAFF
>NA|TRBV19|TRBJ1-5|NA
TGTGCCAGTAGTATAGCGAACGCGGCCAGGGGATATAGCAATCAGCCCCAGCATTTT
CASSIANAARGYSNQPQHF
>few|TRBV7-6|TRBJ2-5|TRBD2
TGTGCCAGCAGCTCGGGACTAGCGGGGTCCACGGCCCAGTACTTC
CASSSGLAGSTAQYF
>NA|TRBV27|TRBJ1-5|TRBD1
TGTGCCAGCAGTTTTATGGGACAGGGGGCGCGGGGTAGCAATCAGCCCCAGCATTTT
CASSFMGQGARGSNQPQHF
>NA|TRBV4-2|TRBJ1-5|TRBD1
TGTGCCAGCAGCCAGGGCAGGGGGCTTCAGCCCCAGCATTTT
CASSQGRGLQPQHF
>NA|TRBV19|TRBJ2-7|TRBD2
TGTGCCAGTAGTATGGAGCTAGCGGGGGGCTACGAGCAGTACTTC
CASSMELAGGYEQYF
>few|TRBV29-1|TRBJ2-3|NA
TGCAGCGTTGGGGGTCTAACAGATACGCAGTATTTT
CSVGGLTDTQYF
>medium-sized|TRBV20-1|TRBJ2-7|NA
TGCAGTGCTCACGGACGCTACGAGCAGTACTTC
CSAHGRYEQYF
>NA|TRBV5-4|TRBJ2-2|TRBD1
TGTGCCAGCAGCTTGGCCCTGGGACAGGGGACCGGGGAGCTGTTTTTT
CASSLALGQGTGELFF
>NA|TRBV18|TRBJ1-1|TRBD1
TGTGCCAGCTCACCCTCGGGACAGGGCTCAAGTTGGAACACTGAAGCTTTCTTT
CASSPSGQGSSWNTEAFF
>NA|TRBV27|TRBJ2-1|NA
TGTGCCAGCAGTTTCCGTGACTTAACCTACAATGAGCAGTTCTTC
CASSFRDLTYNEQFF
>NA|TRBV18|TRBJ2-3|NA
TGTGCCAGCTCACCCGGCTCTCCAGATACGCAGTATTTT
CASSPGSPDTQYF
>NA|TRBV2|TRBJ1-5|TRBD1
TGTGCCAGCAGTGGACGGGACAGGGGTTCTCAGCCCCAGCATTTT
CASSGRDRGSQPQHF
>once|TRBV13|TRBJ2-3|NA
TGTGCCAGCAGCTACACAGATACGCAGTATTTT
CASSYTDTQYF
>few|TRBV7-2|TRBJ1-2|NA
TGTGCCAGCAGCTTTCCAGGGATGAGCTACACCTTC
CASSFPGMSYTF
>NA|TRBV2|TRBJ1-6|TRBD1
TGTGCCAGCAGTGATCGGACAGGTGAAAATTCACCCCTCCACTTT
CASSDRTGENSPLHF
>once|TRBV6-5|TRBJ2-3|TRBD1
TGTGCCAGCTCCTCCGGGACAGGGGACACAGATACGCAGTATTTT
CASSSGTGDTDTQYF
>NA|TRBV12-2|TRBJ1-2|NA
TGTGCAAGCCCCGCCGGGGGGATGGCCTATGGCTACACCTTC
CASPAGGMAYGYTF
>NA|TRBV5-4|TRBJ2-4|NA
TGTGCCAGCAGCTTGGTGGTCAATCCGGACAGTCGAAACATTCAGTACTTC
CASSLVVNPDSRNIQYF
>NA|TRBV19|TRBJ1-1|TRBD1
TGTGCCAGTAGTATTAACCCTATGAGGAGGGGGCCGAGGAACACTGAAGCTTTCTTT
CASSINPMRRGPRNTEAFF
>NA|TRBV6-2/TRBV6-3|TRBJ2-4|NA
TGTGCCAGCAGTGGGGGCCTAGCCAAAAACATTCAGTACTTC
CASSGGLAKNIQYF
>NA|TRBV18|TRBJ1-6|NA
TGTGCCAGCTCACCACGCCAGGATAATTCACCCCTCCACTTT
CASSPRQDNSPLHF
>NA|TRBV7-6|TRBJ2-7|NA
TGTGCCAGCAGCCGAACTTGGGACCCCTCCTACGAGCAGTACTTC
CASSRTWDPSYEQYF
>few|TRBV12-3/TRBV12-4|TRBJ2-3|TRBD2
TGTGCCAGCAGAGGGACTAGCGGGGGCACGCAGTATTTT
CASRGTSGGTQYF
>once|TRBV15|TRBJ2-5|TRBD2
TGTGCCACCAGCAAAGGCCCACTAGCGGACCCCTGGGAGACCCAGTACTTC
CATSKGPLADPWETQYF
>NA|TRBV3-1/TRBV3-2|TRBJ2-1|NA
TGTGCCAGCAGCCAAGTTCCGGACATATCCTACAATGAGCAGTTCTTC
CASSQVPDISYNEQFF
>once|TRBV3-1/TRBV3-2|TRBJ1-2|NA
TGTGCCAGCAGCCAAGTGTCGGAAGGGTACGGCTACACCTTC
CASSQVSEGYGYTF
>NA|TRBV6-4|TRBJ2-3|TRBD2
TGTGCCAGCAGTGACAGGCCTAGCGGAAGCACAGATACGCAGTATTTT
CASSDRPSGSTDTQYF
>NA|TRBV3-1/TRBV3-2|TRBJ1-1|NA
TGTGCCAGCAGCCAACAGGGGTGGTTAACTGAAGCTTTCTTT
CASSQQGWLTEAFF
>NA|TRBV28|TRBJ1-5|TRBD1
TGTGCCAGCAGAACCGGACAGGGGGAGAGTCAGCCCCAGCATTTT
CASRTGQGESQPQHF
>NA|TRBV5-1|TRBJ1-4|NA
TGCGCCAGAAATTGGTCCAGAAGCAATGAAAAACTGTTTTTT
CARNWSRSNEKLFF
>NA|TRBV6-1|TRBJ1-4|NA
TGTGCCAGCAGTGAATCGGGGGGGCTGGTGGGGAAACTGTTTTTT
CASSESGGLVGKLFF
>NA|TRBV5-1|TRBJ2-5|NA
TGCGCCAGCAGCGCGACCCAAGAGACCCAGTACTTC
CASSATQETQYF
>NA|TRBV30|TRBJ1-6|NA
TGTGCCTGGAGTGTACTTACGGAGGGTAATTCACCCCTCCACTTT
CAWSVLTEGNSPLHF
>NA|TRBV27|TRBJ1-6|NA
TGTGCCAGCAGTTTATATCCAGGGCAGGCCAATTCACCCCTCCACTTT
CASSLYPGQANSPLHF
>NA|TRBV11-2|TRBJ2-1|TRBD2
TGTGCCAGCAGCTCGGGACTAGCGGGCTACAATGAGCAGTTCTTC
CASSSGLAGYNEQFF
>NA|TRBV3-1/TRBV3-2|TRBJ1-5|NA
TGTGCCAGCAGCCAAGGGTCGGGGGGAAGCAATCAGCCCCAGCATTTT
CASSQGSGGSNQPQHF
>NA|TRBV18|TRBJ1-1|NA
TGTGCCAGCTCACCATCGGGGGACACTGAAGCTTTCTTT
CASSPSGDTEAFF
>few|TRBV6-4|TRBJ2-3|TRBD2
TGTGCCAGCAGTGCTAGCGGGGGCACAGATACGCAGTATTTT
CASSASGGTDTQYF
>NA|TRBV27|TRBJ1-6|NA
TGTGCCAGCAGTTTAGGCCCCCTTAATTCACCCCTCCACTTT
CASSLGPLNSPLHF
>NA|TRBV12-3/TRBV12-4|TRBJ2-7|NA
TGTGCCAGCAGTTTTGTGGAGACCTACGAGCAGTACTTC
CASSFVETYEQYF
>once|TRBV7-2|TRBJ1-3|NA
TGTGCCAGCAGCTTAGAGGACAGCTCTGGAAACACCATATATTTT
CASSLEDSSGNTIYF
>NA|TRBV6-6|TRBJ1-3|NA
TGTGCCAGCAGGGGGGGAAACACCATATATTTT
CASRGGNTIYF
>few|TRBV4-2|TRBJ1-2|NA
TGTGCCAGCAGCGTCCGGGACGGCTATGGCTACACCTTC
CASSVRDGYGYTF
>few|TRBV2|TRBJ2-5|NA
TGTGCCAGCAGTGCAACAGGAAAAGAGACCCAGTACTTC
CASSATGKETQYF
>NA|TRBV5-1|TRBJ1-1|NA
TGCGCCAGCAGCTTAGGGACCTGGAACCTTATGAACACTGAAGCTTTCTTT
CASSLGTWNLMNTEAFF
>NA|TRBV9|TRBJ2-5|TRBD1
TGTGCCAGCAGCGCGGACAGGGTCATTGAGACCCAGTACTTC
CASSADRVIETQYF